This T cell receptor (beta chain) is drawn from a study of T cell responses to AZD1222 COVID-19 vaccine. The CDR3 is 14 residues long. Trimming removed 5 bases at V and 7 bases at J, with 15 bases between. Per the germline V gene, CDR1 is SGHTA and CDR2 is FQGNSA. Only one count was recorded for this clone. Here immunoSEQ multiplex PCR was the method, and the copy in TCRdb shows in-frame clones only, minus some. The repertoire holds 130,000 to 150,000 clones, about 90% seen once, with roughly 5% in the top ten. The chain has TRBV7-2 and TRBJ1-5; D is perhaps TRBD1 (5 bases). The clonotype comes from an adult in good health. Sequenced material: peripheral blood, taken on day 0 of AZD1222 vaccination. In nucleotides, the CDR3 is TGTGCCAGCAGCAGGGACTCAAGCAGCCAGCCCCAGCATTTT. The encoded protein is CASSRDSSSQPQHF.